This record looks at one T cell receptor beta chain sequence and its context. Its antigen is unidentified. This sample was taken from a study of T cells in Graves' hyperthyroidism and ophthalmopathy. Overall study findings and caveats: Blood samples included most of the expanded thyroid clonotypes exceeding 0.001.

Patients aged 18 to 65 had newly diagnosed hyperthyroidism that had lasted under 2 months. The CDR3 consists of 13 residues. Between the trimmed V and J ends, which lost 1 base and 1 base, there was a span of 5 bases. Looked up from germline, CDR1 is GTSNPN and CDR2 is SVGIG (reference sequence). Amplified regions were TCR beta CDR3 sequences from RNA transcripts. The primer set for the first-round RT-PCR of the TCR CDR3 was HTBI. One entry per CDR3 protein, called by TCRdb with MiXCR from the multiplex PCR reads. Among about 380,000 distinct CDR3 sequences listed, less than 15% were seen once. This TCR derives from a young man with Graves' hyperthyroidism that later progressed to Graves' ophthalmopathy. Sample: blood. The V gene is TRBV30, the J gene TRBJ1-5, with unresolved D. The CDR3 bases are TGTGCCTGGAGTGGGCGAAGCAATCAGCCCCAGCATTTT. It is translated as CAWSGRSNQPQHF.